What follows is one TCR beta chain and its context. The target antigen is unknown. Measured with immunoSEQ multiplex PCR; TCRdb has only the in-frame clones, and not every one. Here the sample spans more than 60,000 clones, around 74% being singletons. This entry comes from a study of a mutant IDH1 vaccine in newly diagnosed glioma. Study-wide context: Those enrolled had earlier been treated with radiotherapy, temozolomide, or both, mostly both. Scheduled at week 35, visit V12 preceded visit V13, held at week 47.

Per germline, CDR1 ENHRY and CDR2 SYGVKD. This CDR3 has 12 amino acids. V was shortened by 0 bases and J by 6 bases, with 3 bases between the two germline ends. Time point indicated: week 35, safety follow-up. The vaccine gave 300 ug of a 20-mer mutant IDH1 peptide subcutaneously per dose. The J gene is TRBJ1-5, the V gene TRBV10-3, with D uncertain. This specimen consisted of PBMCs, obtained from a glioma patient whose treatment included an IDH1 peptide vaccine. This receptor was taken from a man aged 45 to 65 with glioma. In nucleotides, the CDR3 is TGTGCCATCAGTGAGTCGGGTCAGCCCCAGCATTTT. Protein: CAISESGQPQHF.